This TCR beta chain was sequenced during a study of blood T cell repertoires in COVID-19. Across the whole study: Sample material is recorded as cDNA or gDNA derived from T cells, B-cell-depleted T cells, or PBMCs.

Measured with immunoSEQ multiplex PCR; TCRdb has only the in-frame clones, and not every one. This table holds around 400,000 clones, around 87% found once. The sequencing input was peripheral blood. The TCR sequence derives from a woman in her thirties with COVID-19, enrolled during active disease.

This CDR3 reads CGVREDTGELFF. Here the CDR3 DNA reads TGTGGGGTCCGGGAGGACACCGGGGAGCTGTTTTTT. The chain employs TRBV7-3 and TRBJ2-2; 7 nucleotides agree with TRBD2. CDR1 SGHTA and CDR2 FQGTGA come from the germline V gene. The length of the CDR3 is 12 residues.